What follows are 8 T cell receptor beta chains derived from one specimen sequenced in a study of shared clonotypes between healthy human individuals. Generated by immunoSEQ multiplex PCR, the TCRdb table keeps only in-frame clones and is missing some. This table has 850,000 to 1,200,000 clones, 60% to 80% appearing once. Sequences were obtained from memory CD4+ T cells sorted from blood. Subset: CD45RA-negative fraction. Every receptor here comes from a man younger than 35 in good health.

The rearrangement joins TRBV6-6 to TRBJ2-1, with D perhaps TRBD2 (6 bases). The CDR3 is made up of 15 amino acids. V lost 5 bases to trimming and J lost 0 bases, with 11 bases between them. Germline V gives CDR1 MNHNY, CDR2 SVGAGI (reference sequence). The CDR3 coding sequence is TGTGCCAGCAGTGCGGGAATGAACTCCTACAATGAGCAGTTCTTC. Its protein product is CASSAGMNSYNEQFF.

This sequence joins TRBV4-1 and TRBJ2-7; either TRBD1 or TRBD2 may fit D (5 bases each). The CDR3 length is 15 residues. Germline V gene data show CDR1 as MGHRA and CDR2 as YSYEKL. The V end was cut by 6 bases, the J end by 2 bases, with 17 bases between. CDR3 amino acids: CASSRTGTPAYEQYF. The CDR3 DNA sequence: TGCGCCAGCAGTCGCACCGGGACCCCCGCCTACGAGCAGTACTTC.

The chain recombines TRBV5-1 with TRBJ1-3, with TRBD1 as a possible D gene (5 bases). The CDR3 has 16 amino acids. The germline V gene has CDR1 SGHRS and CDR2 YFSETQ. Between the trimmed V and J ends, which lost 0 bases and 0 bases, there was a span of 10 bases. The CDR3 here is CASSLEYRGSGNTIYF. DNA for the CDR3: TGCGCCAGCAGCTTGGAGTATAGGGGCTCTGGAAACACCATATATTTT.

The gene calls are TRBV5-6 and TRBJ2-3; D gene ambiguous. The CDR3 spans 16 residues. CDR1 and CDR2 (germline): SGHDT, YYEEEE. V was pared by 3 bases and J by 2 bases, with 16 bases between. The CDR3 region has the DNA TGTGCCAGCAGCTCGCAAACCATGGTAAACACAGATACGCAGTATTTT. It encodes CASSSQTMVNTDTQYF. Together with reference TRBV5-6 and TRBJ2-3, the CDR3 gives the full variable domain: DAGVTQSPTHLIKTRGQQVTLRCSPKSGHDTVSWYQQALGQGPQFIFQYYEEEERQRGNFPDRFSGHQFPNYSSELNVNALLLGDSALYLCASSSQTMVNTDTQYFGPGTRLTVL.

J is TRBJ1-5 and V is TRBV19; D ambiguous. Germline values: CDR1 LNHDA, CDR2 SQIVND (reference sequence). The CDR3 is 15 amino acids. V was clipped by 5 bases and J by 5 bases, with 16 bases between them. CDR3 protein: CASSEQGLDHQPQHF. The CDR3 bases are TGTGCCAGTAGTGAGCAAGGGCTGGATCATCAGCCCCAGCATTTT.

The chain carries TRBV7-2 and TRBJ2-1, with 7 bases identical to TRBD1. The trim removed 0 bases at V and 3 bases at J, leaving 2 bases unmatched. This CDR3 is built from 15 residues. Germline V gene data show CDR1 as SGHTA and CDR2 as FQGNSA. CDR3 region: CASSLAGQVYNEQFF. DNA for the CDR3: TGTGCCAGCAGCTTAGCAGGACAGGTCTACAATGAGCAGTTCTTC.

This chain connects TRBV5-8 to TRBJ1-2; D remains unclear. Trimming left V 0 bases short and J 2 bases short, with 11 bases between. CDR3 length: 15 amino acids. CDR1 is SGHTS, CDR2 YDEGEE, per germline. CDR3 region: CASSLGGWGNYGYTF. Written as DNA, the CDR3 is TGTGCCAGCAGCTTGGGGGGATGGGGAAACTATGGCTACACCTTC.

A single count supports this clone. This chain connects TRBV5-6 to TRBJ1-2, with D tentatively TRBD1 (5 bases). Per the germline V gene, CDR1 is SGHDT and CDR2 is YYEEEE. The CDR3 spans 14 residues. Trimming left V 0 bases short and J 4 bases short, with 10 bases between. CDR3 nucleotide sequence: TGTGCCAGCAGCTTGGAGGCAGGGACCTATGGCTACACCTTC. Encoded protein: CASSLEAGTYGYTF.